Below are 7 T cell receptor beta chains sequenced from a single sample in a study of blood T cell repertoires in COVID-19. Assay: immunoSEQ multiplex PCR; the TCRdb copy retains only in-frame clones and omits some. The data hold over 200,000 clones, with 82% observed a single time. Sequenced input: peripheral blood. Source of these receptors: a woman aged 35 to 49 with acute or convalescent COVID-19.

The chain has TRBV12-3 or TRBV12-4 and TRBJ2-2; 7 bases line up with TRBD1. The CDR3 totals 12 residues. J lost 4 bases, V lost 10 bases, and 3 bases had no gene match. The DNA of the CDR3 is TGTGCCACGACAGGGTTCACCGGGGAGCTGTTTTTT. Translating gives CATTGFTGELFF.

CDR3 amino acids: CASRPTGFSGSGTDTQYF. CDR3 sequence (DNA): TGTGCCAGTAGGCCCACAGGGTTTAGCGGGAGCGGCACAGATACGCAGTATTTT. This chain links TRBV19 with TRBJ2-3; the match to TRBD2 covers 9 bases. Looked up from germline, CDR1 is LNHDA and CDR2 is SQIVND (reference sequence). Trimming cost V 6 bases and J 1 base; bases outside gene matches: 14. The CDR3 sequence is 18 residues long.

CDR3 in DNA: TGTGCCAGCAGTTCGGACAGGGGGGGTAGAAATGAGCAGTTCTTC. Translation gives CASSSDRGGRNEQFF. The rearrangement joins TRBV27 to TRBJ2-1; 10 bases are a match to TRBD1. The germline gives CDR1 MNHEY, CDR2 SMNVEV (reference sequence). The CDR3 has 15 amino acids. The V gene end was trimmed by 4 bases and the J gene end by 7 bases; junction bases not matched to a gene: 7.

The V gene is TRBV13, the J gene TRBJ2-7; a possible D gene is TRBD1 (5 bases). V was cut by 5 bases and J by 1 base, with 9 bases left in between. Germline V gives CDR1 PRHDT, CDR2 FYEKMQ (reference sequence). The CDR3 length is 13 residues. The CDR3 DNA sequence: TGTGCCAGCAGCCAGGGTCTTTCCTACGAGCAGTACTTC. Encoded protein: CASSQGLSYEQYF.

J is TRBJ1-2 and V is TRBV29-1, with D possibly being TRBD1 (6 bases). V was cut by 5 bases and J by 8 bases, with 15 bases left in between. This CDR3 contains 12 residues. CDR1 and CDR2 from the germline V gene are SQVTM and ANQGSEA. The DNA of the CDR3 is TGCAGCGTTTACCGGGACATCTTAGGCTACACCTTC. This sequence encodes CSVYRDILGYTF.

At least ten counts were recorded for this clone. The J gene is TRBJ2-7, the V gene TRBV29-1; D gene uncertain. Germline V gene lookup returns CDR1 SQVTM and CDR2 ANQGSEA. CDR3 length equals 13 residues. Trimming cost V 6 bases and J 0 bases, with 12 bases left between them. The CDR3 DNA reads TGCAGCGTCTCTAGTGGCAGCTCCTACGAGCAGTACTTC. Protein: CSVSSGSSYEQYF.

In this sample, this clone turned up once. The V gene is TRBV5-4, the J gene TRBJ2-7; D may be TRBD2 (5 bases). With 4 bases removed from V and 0 bases from J, the gap between germline ends came to 11 bases. This CDR3 is 14 amino acids long. Germline V lookup: CDR1 SGHNT, CDR2 YYREEE (reference sequence). CDR3 residues: CASSQVGSSYEQYF. The CDR3 DNA follows: TGTGCCAGCAGCCAGGTGGGGAGCTCCTACGAGCAGTACTTC.